The rows below give T cell receptor beta chains drawn from one sample of a study of blood T cells in healthy people across ages. A single record per CDR3 protein comes from TCRdb applying MiXCR to the 5' RACE reads. This sample carries 1.2 million to 1.5 million distinct CDR3 sequences, 59% of them seen once, and the ten largest clones take 5.5% to 8%. The specimen was blood. The receptors derive from a man younger than 35 in good health. Both conserved end residues are part of each CDR3. D genes are given only for firm matches. The size field is filled for only some rows; it gives once, few, many or a size class.

V gene	clone size	J gene	CDR3 length	D gene	CDR3 DNA	CDR3 protein
TRBV20-1	NA	TRBJ2-1	14	TRBD2	TGCAGTGCCGCGGGACTAGCGGTCTCGTATGAGCAGTTCTTC	CSAAGLAVSYEQFF
TRBV4-3	NA	TRBJ2-2	17	NA	TGCGCCAGCAGCCAAGATTTCAATAGAATACAACGCGGGGAGCTGTTTTTT	CASSQDFNRIQRGELFF
TRBV12-3/TRBV12-4	NA	TRBJ2-7	13	NA	TGTGCCAGCAGTAGGACACCCTACAATGAGCAGTACTTC	CASSRTPYNEQYF
TRBV28	NA	TRBJ2-5	15	NA	TGTGCCAGCAGTTCCCCGACAGAGTACCAAGAGACCCAGTACTTC	CASSSPTEYQETQYF
TRBV4-1	NA	TRBJ2-1	17	NA	TGCGCCAGCAGCCAAGGTCACGGACAGGGAGGGTACAATGAGCAGTTCTTC	CASSQGHGQGGYNEQFF
TRBV20-1	many	TRBJ1-2	12	TRBD1	TGCAGCTGTACAGGGGGCTACTATGGCTACACCTTC	CSCTGGYYGYTF
TRBV3-1	NA	TRBJ1-5	15	TRBD1	TGTGCCAGCAGTCCCACCGGGACAGGGGTGGAGCCCCAGCATTTT	CASSPTGTGVEPQHF
TRBV4-1	NA	TRBJ2-7	14	NA	TGCGCCAGCAGCCAAGGCCAGAACGACTACGAGCAGTACTTC	CASSQGQNDYEQYF
TRBV14	NA	TRBJ2-1	17	TRBD2	TGTGCCAGCAGCCATCTCTTTCAGGGACTAGAGGACAATGAGCAGTTCTTC	CASSHLFQGLEDNEQFF
TRBV29-1	NA	TRBJ2-7	12	NA	TGCAGCGTTGTTTCGGAGACCGACGAGCAGTACTTC	CSVVSETDEQYF
TRBV10-3	NA	TRBJ2-5	15	NA	TGTGCCATCAGTGAGTCGCAGGCTTTGCAAGAGACCCAGTACTTC	CAISESQALQETQYF
TRBV7-2	few	TRBJ2-3	16	NA	TGTGCCAGCAGCTTAACAAGGGGGGGTACGGCAGATACGCAGTATTTT	CASSLTRGGTADTQYF
TRBV20-1	NA	TRBJ2-1	12	TRBD2	TGCAGTGCGGGACTAGCGGGAAATGAGCAGTTCTTC	CSAGLAGNEQFF
TRBV7-9	NA	TRBJ2-3	15	TRBD1	TGTGCCGGGACTGGGGGACAGGGGACCACAGATACGCAGTATTTT	CAGTGGQGTTDTQYF
TRBV5-1	NA	TRBJ2-7	17	TRBD2	TGCGCCAGCAGCTTGGGAGTATTAGCGGGGCTATCCTACGAGCAGTACTTC	CASSLGVLAGLSYEQYF
TRBV24-1	few	TRBJ1-1	12	NA	TGTGCCACCAGAGGAACCGGCACTGAAGCTTTCTTT	CATRGTGTEAFF
TRBV11-2	NA	TRBJ2-4	16	TRBD1	TGTGCCAGCAGCTTTGACTCCCGGGACAGGGGGTTGGAGCAGTACTTC	CASSFDSRDRGLEQYF
TRBV2	NA	TRBJ1-1	14	NA	TGTGCCAGCAGTGCGCAGACGGTGAACACTGAAGCTTTCTTT	CASSAQTVNTEAFF
TRBV7-9	few	TRBJ2-7	14	NA	TGTGCCATCCCACTTGACAGTTCCCCCTACGAGCAGTACTTC	CAIPLDSSPYEQYF
TRBV6-5	NA	TRBJ2-6	15	TRBD1	TGTGCCAGCAGTGAGGGGGCGACAGGGGCCAACGTCCTGACTTTC	CASSEGATGANVLTF
TRBV4-2	few	TRBJ2-2	14	NA	TGTGCCAGCAGCCAAGATAGGAAAGCCGGGGAGCTGTTTTTT	CASSQDRKAGELFF
TRBV12-3/TRBV12-4	NA	TRBJ2-4	13	TRBD1	TGTGCCAGCACTACAGGGGACCAAAACATTCAGTACTTC	CASTTGDQNIQYF
TRBV20-1	NA	TRBJ2-3	15	NA	TGCAGTGCTAGAGTAGGGACTGCAAACACAGATACGCAGTATTTT	CSARVGTANTDTQYF
TRBV10-3	NA	TRBJ2-7	15	NA	TGTGCCATCAGTGAAAAGTCCGGCAGCTCCTACGAGCAGTACTTC	CAISEKSGSSYEQYF
TRBV7-9	NA	TRBJ2-5	12	NA	TGTGCCAGCAGCTTAAATACCGGGACCCAGTACTTC	CASSLNTGTQYF
TRBV2	NA	TRBJ2-1	19	TRBD2	TGTGCCAGCAGTGAAGGGCCAGTCACTAGCGGGAGATCCTACAATGAGCAGTTCTTC	CASSEGPVTSGRSYNEQFF
TRBV5-1	NA	TRBJ2-2	13	NA	TGCGCCAGCAGCTGGGATGCTTCCGGGGAGCTGTTTTTT	CASSWDASGELFF
TRBV4-1	NA	TRBJ2-1	12	NA	TGCGCCAGCAGCCATCCTGGGTGTGAGCAGTTCTTC	CASSHPGCEQFF
TRBV28	once	TRBJ2-3	18	TRBD2	TGTGCCAGCAGCCCACCGGGACTAGCCCAGCGACTCACAGGTACGCAGTATTTT	CASSPPGLAQRLTGTQYF
TRBV6-1	few	TRBJ1-1	18	TRBD1	TGTGCCAGCAGTCCTTCTTCGATGCTCGACAGGGACGGGACTGAAGCTTTCTTT	CASSPSSMLDRDGTEAFF
TRBV5-1	NA	TRBJ2-7	14	NA	TGCGCCAGCAGCAAAAGGGAGTTAGGGTACGAGCAGTACTTC	CASSKRELGYEQYF
TRBV18	NA	TRBJ2-7	14	TRBD1	TGTGCCAGCTCACCACCAGACAGGGTCCACGAGCAGTACTTC	CASSPPDRVHEQYF
TRBV5-6	NA	TRBJ2-3	15	TRBD1	TGTGCCAGCAGCCCTGGGACAGGAGAATCAGATACGCAGTATTTT	CASSPGTGESDTQYF